A single sample is the source of the 18 T cell receptor beta chains below, sequenced in a study of shared clonotypes between healthy human individuals. The method was immunoSEQ multiplex PCR; TCRdb's version includes in-frame clones alone and lacks a portion of them. The sample includes more than 450,000 clones, 60% to 85% of them seen just once. Sequencing was carried out using PBMCs. All receptors derive from a woman between 40 and 55 years old in good health. Some clones in this sample may be carry-over from other donors' samples.

The chain carries TRBV29-1 and TRBJ2-5; D unresolved. Germline assignment: CDR1 SQVTM and CDR2 ANQGSEA. V shed 6 bases and J shed 0 bases, with 14 bases lying between them. The CDR3 extends over 14 amino acids. CDR3 in DNA: TGCAGCGTAGGAAAGAGGACGAACCAAGAGACCCAGTACTTC. Protein product: CSVGKRTNQETQYF.

This clone was counted ten times or more. The V and J genes are TRBV7-2 and TRBJ1-6; the D is unclear. CDR3 length: 13 amino acids. With 1 base removed from V and 10 bases from J, the gap between germline ends came to 8 bases. Per germline, CDR1 SGHTA and CDR2 FQGNSA. CDR3 in amino acids: CASSLGGSSPLHF. The CDR3 region has the DNA TGTGCCAGCAGCTTAGGAGGCAGCTCACCCCTCCACTTT. Full variable domain (remainder filled in from reference TRBV7-2 and TRBJ1-6): GAGVSQSPSNKVTEKGKDVELRCDPISGHTALYWYRQSLGQGLEFLIYFQGNSAPDKSGLPSDRFSAERTGGSVSTLTIQRTQQEDSAVYLCASSLGGSSPLHFGNGTRLTVT.

As to this clone: A read error may explain this, as a much larger clone is one base away. The chain is built from TRBV7-3 and TRBJ1-2, with D maybe TRBD1 (6 bases). The germline V gene has CDR1 SGHTA and CDR2 FQGTGA. This CDR3 is 14 amino acids long. The CDR3 sequence: CANSLEGGLGGYTF. The DNA of the CDR3 is TGTGCCAACAGCTTGGAAGGGGGGCTCGGAGGCTACACCTTC.

This sequence joins TRBV2 and TRBJ2-1, with a weak D call TRBD1 (5 bases). V gave up 7 bases and J gave up 0 bases, with 16 bases separating them. The CDR3 covers 16 residues. The germline CDR1 and CDR2 sequences are SNHLY and FYNNEI. The CDR3 region has the DNA TGTGCCAGCACCCACATAGACAGACACTCCTACAATGAGCAGTTCTTC. It is translated as CASTHIDRHSYNEQFF. Full variable domain (missing parts from reference TRBV2 and TRBJ2-1): EPEVTQTPSHQVTQMGQEVILRCVPISNHLYFYWYRQILGQKVEFLVSFYNNEISEKSEIFDDQFSVERPDGSNFTLKIRSTKLEDSAMYFCASTHIDRHSYNEQFFGPGTRLTVL.

The chain combines TRBV28 with TRBJ1-5; the D gene is possibly TRBD1 (6 bases). The CDR3 is made up of 19 amino acids. CDR1 is MDHEN, CDR2 SYDVKM, per germline. Trimming took 6 bases from V and 0 from J, leaving 24 bases between them. This chain's CDR3 is CASSSSWGARTNSNQPQHF. CDR3 sequence (DNA): TGTGCCAGCAGCAGCTCCTGGGGGGCCCGAACAAATAGCAATCAGCCCCAGCATTTT.

Only one count was recorded for this clone. The rearrangement uses TRBV6-1 and TRBJ1-2, with D uncertain. The V end was cut by 8 bases, the J end by 8 bases, with 15 bases between. CDR3 length equals 12 residues. Germline assignment: CDR1 MNHNS and CDR2 SASEGT. The CDR3, as DNA: TGTGCCAGCCATGGGATGGTAGGAGGCTACACCTTC. Encoded protein: CASHGMVGGYTF.

V is TRBV7-2 and J is TRBJ2-2, with D perhaps being TRBD1 or TRBD2 (5 bases each). Germline V gene sequence: CDR1 SGHTA, CDR2 FQGNSA. V was clipped by 2 bases and J by 4 bases, with 11 bases between them. The CDR3 has 15 amino acids. The CDR3 DNA reads as TGTGCCAGCAGCTTACTGGGACGGACCACCGGGGAGCTGTTTTTT. It yields the protein CASSLLGRTTGELFF.

V gene TRBV6-6 combines with J gene TRBJ2-5; 12 bases agree with TRBD1. V lost 0 bases and J lost 5; bases outside the gene matches: 4. The CDR3 extends over 16 amino acids. CDR1 is MNHNY and CDR2 is SVGAGI in the germline V gene (reference sequence). In nucleotides, the CDR3 is TGTGCCAGCAGTTACTCCGGGACAGGGGGCGGTGAGACCCAGTACTTC. Encoded protein: CASSYSGTGGGETQYF.

With regard to this clone: The identical CDR3 is also encoded by other nucleotide sequences in the sample. The V call is TRBV30, the J call TRBJ2-5; no clear D gene. The CDR3 contains 11 residues. Trimming took 5 bases from V and 2 from J, leaving 6 bases between them. Germline values: CDR1 GTSNPN, CDR2 SVGIG (reference sequence). CDR3 in amino acids: CAWGRQETQYF. CDR3 bases: TGTGCCTGGGGAAGACAAGAGACCCAGTACTTC.

The chain combines TRBV4-2 with TRBJ2-1; D is perhaps TRBD1 (6 bases). Germline assignment: CDR1 LGHNA and CDR2 YNFKEQ. Between the trimmed V and J ends, which lost 4 bases and 5 bases, there was a span of 9 bases. This CDR3 spans 13 amino acids. The CDR3 spells CASSRGRDNEQFF. Here the CDR3 DNA reads TGTGCCAGCAGCCGGGGGCGTGACAATGAGCAGTTCTTC.

This chain connects TRBV28 to TRBJ2-3, with 7 bases fitting TRBD2. Germline CDR1 MDHEN, CDR2 SYDVKM. The CDR3 contains 15 residues. After removal of 8 bases from V and 4 bases from J, the junction contained 12 bases not matched to a gene. CDR3 sequence (DNA): TGTGCCAGCTTCAAGGGCGGGAGAGGGTCAGATACGCAGTATTTT. Encoded protein: CASFKGGRGSDTQYF.

V usage is TRBV7-2 and J usage is TRBJ2-5; a weak D match, TRBD2 (5 bases). Germline CDR1 is SGHTA and CDR2 is FQGNSA. The V gene lost 5 bases and the J gene lost 2 bases, with 18 bases spanning the gap. The CDR3 totals 16 residues. In DNA form, the CDR3 reads TGTGCCAGCAGCCAGGTCGTGGGAGCCATTCAAGAGACCCAGTACTTC. Its protein is CASSQVVGAIQETQYF.

The chain employs TRBV7-3 and TRBJ2-1; 11 positions agree with TRBD2. J lost 4 bases, V lost 1 base, and 6 bases had no gene match. The CDR3 spans 17 residues. From germline, CDR1 is SGHTA and CDR2 FQGTGA. CDR3 residues: CASSLRASGRSYNEQFF. In nucleotides, the CDR3 is TGTGCCAGCAGCTTAAGAGCTAGCGGGAGGTCTTACAATGAGCAGTTCTTC. Supplemented by reference TRBV7-3 and TRBJ2-1, the full variable domain reads GAGVSQTPSNKVTEKGKYVELRCDPISGHTALYWYRQSLGQGPEFLIYFQGTGAADDSGLPNDRFFAVRPEGSVSTLKIQRTERGDSAVYLCASSLRASGRSYNEQFFGPGTRLTVL.

The chain joins TRBV7-2 to TRBJ2-7; D is undetermined. The CDR3 contains 13 residues. Between the trimmed V and J ends, which lost 2 bases and 3 bases, there was a span of 8 bases. Germline CDR1 is SGHTA and CDR2 is FQGNSA. The CDR3 reads CASSLYGLYEQYF. The DNA for the CDR3 is TGTGCCAGCAGCTTATATGGGCTCTACGAGCAGTACTTC. Together with reference TRBV7-2 and TRBJ2-7, the CDR3 gives the full variable domain: GAGVSQSPSNKVTEKGKDVELRCDPISGHTALYWYRQSLGQGLEFLIYFQGNSAPDKSGLPSDRFSAERTGGSVSTLTIQRTQQEDSAVYLCASSLYGLYEQYFGPGTRLTVT.

The V and J genes are TRBV14 and TRBJ1-5; a weak D match, TRBD1 (5 bases). The CDR3 extends over 18 amino acids. V shed 0 bases and J shed 4 bases, with 19 bases lying between them. The germline CDR1 and CDR2 sequences are SGHDN and FVKESK. In DNA form, the CDR3 reads TGTGCCAGCAGCCAAGAACCCCCAGGACACCGATTTAATCAGCCCCAGCATTTT. Translating it yields CASSQEPPGHRFNQPQHF.

J is TRBJ2-4 and V is TRBV7-9, with TRBD2 identical over 7 bases. CDR3 length: 14 residues. CDR1 SEHNR and CDR2 FQNEAQ come from the germline V gene (reference sequence). V lost 3 bases and J lost 8; bases outside the gene matches: 7. Written as DNA, the CDR3 is TGTGCCAGCAGCTTGTTAGCGGGCCCGGACATTCAGTACTTC. Translation: CASSLLAGPDIQYF.

The genes are TRBV5-4 and TRBJ2-7; 9 nucleotides agree with TRBD2. Trimming cost V 4 bases and J 3 bases; bases outside gene matches: 8. The CDR3 is 15 residues long. The germline gives CDR1 SGHNT, CDR2 YYREEE (reference sequence). CDR3 sequence reads: CASSSGLARGYEQYF. DNA of the CDR3: TGTGCCAGCAGCAGTGGACTAGCGAGAGGCTACGAGCAGTACTTC.

The V gene is TRBV7-9, the J gene TRBJ2-7, with 8 bases identical to TRBD1. V was clipped by 1 base and J by 7 bases; unmatched bases: 6. The length of the CDR3 is 14 residues. Germline V gene lookup returns CDR1 SEHNR and CDR2 FQNEAQ (reference sequence). CDR3 amino acids: CASSLGRGLEEQYF. The CDR3 nucleotides are TGTGCCAGCAGCTTAGGCAGGGGGCTCGAAGAGCAGTACTTC.